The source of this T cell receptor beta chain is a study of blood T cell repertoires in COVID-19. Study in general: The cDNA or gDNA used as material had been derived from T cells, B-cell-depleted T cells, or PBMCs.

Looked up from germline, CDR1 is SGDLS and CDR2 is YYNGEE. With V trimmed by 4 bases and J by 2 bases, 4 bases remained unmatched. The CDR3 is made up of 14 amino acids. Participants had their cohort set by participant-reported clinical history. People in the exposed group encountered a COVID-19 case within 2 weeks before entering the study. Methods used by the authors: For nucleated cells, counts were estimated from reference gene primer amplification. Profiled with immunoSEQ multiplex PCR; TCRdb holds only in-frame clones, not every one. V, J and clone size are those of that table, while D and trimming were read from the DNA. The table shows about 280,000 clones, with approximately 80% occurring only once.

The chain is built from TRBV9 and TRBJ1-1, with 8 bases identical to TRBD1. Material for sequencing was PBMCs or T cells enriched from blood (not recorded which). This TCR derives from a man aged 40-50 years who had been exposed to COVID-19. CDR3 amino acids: CASSRGQGNTEAFF. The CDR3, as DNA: TGTGCCAGCAGCCGTGGACAGGGCAACACTGAAGCTTTCTTT.